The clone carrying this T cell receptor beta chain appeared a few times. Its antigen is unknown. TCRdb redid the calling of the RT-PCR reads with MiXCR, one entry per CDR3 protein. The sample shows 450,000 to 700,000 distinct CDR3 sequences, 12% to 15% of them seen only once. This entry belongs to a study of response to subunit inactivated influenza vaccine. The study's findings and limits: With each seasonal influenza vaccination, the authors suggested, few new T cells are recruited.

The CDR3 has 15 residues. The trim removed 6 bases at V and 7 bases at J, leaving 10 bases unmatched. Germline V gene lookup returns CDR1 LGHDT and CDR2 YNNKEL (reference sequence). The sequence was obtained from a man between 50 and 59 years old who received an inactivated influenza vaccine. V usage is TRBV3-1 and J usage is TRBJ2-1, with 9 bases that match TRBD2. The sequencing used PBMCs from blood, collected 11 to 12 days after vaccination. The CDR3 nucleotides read TGTGCCAGCAGTAACCCGGGACTAGCCCTTAATGAGCAGTTCTTC. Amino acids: CASSNPGLALNEQFF.